The clone carrying this TCR beta chain has more than one count but fewer than ten. Patients having uncontrolled infection, another autoimmune disease, pregnancy or lactation were not included. Used for diagnoses were clinical symptoms, serum thyroxine and TRAb, thyroid ultrasound and orbital computed tomography. The sample is drawn from a study of T cells in Graves' hyperthyroidism and ophthalmopathy. Germline-derived CDR1 and CDR2 are SGHTA and FQGTGA. V was cut by 5 bases and J by 7 bases, with 9 bases left in between. This CDR3 contains 12 residues. RNA transcripts gave rise to amplified TCR beta CDR3 regions. With the HTBI primer set, the TCR CDR3 went through a first round of RT-PCR. TCRdb processed the multiplex PCR reads anew with MiXCR; each CDR3 protein has one entry. This sample has about 700,000 distinct CDR3 sequences, with 14% found just once.

The clonotype originates from a woman aged 18-29 years with Graves' hyperthyroidism. The sequencing sample was made of blood. V is TRBV7-3 and J is TRBJ2-1; D might be TRBD2 (6 bases). CDR3 residues: CASSATRNEQFF. The CDR3 coding sequence is TGTGCCAGCAGCGCGACTAGGAATGAGCAGTTCTTC.